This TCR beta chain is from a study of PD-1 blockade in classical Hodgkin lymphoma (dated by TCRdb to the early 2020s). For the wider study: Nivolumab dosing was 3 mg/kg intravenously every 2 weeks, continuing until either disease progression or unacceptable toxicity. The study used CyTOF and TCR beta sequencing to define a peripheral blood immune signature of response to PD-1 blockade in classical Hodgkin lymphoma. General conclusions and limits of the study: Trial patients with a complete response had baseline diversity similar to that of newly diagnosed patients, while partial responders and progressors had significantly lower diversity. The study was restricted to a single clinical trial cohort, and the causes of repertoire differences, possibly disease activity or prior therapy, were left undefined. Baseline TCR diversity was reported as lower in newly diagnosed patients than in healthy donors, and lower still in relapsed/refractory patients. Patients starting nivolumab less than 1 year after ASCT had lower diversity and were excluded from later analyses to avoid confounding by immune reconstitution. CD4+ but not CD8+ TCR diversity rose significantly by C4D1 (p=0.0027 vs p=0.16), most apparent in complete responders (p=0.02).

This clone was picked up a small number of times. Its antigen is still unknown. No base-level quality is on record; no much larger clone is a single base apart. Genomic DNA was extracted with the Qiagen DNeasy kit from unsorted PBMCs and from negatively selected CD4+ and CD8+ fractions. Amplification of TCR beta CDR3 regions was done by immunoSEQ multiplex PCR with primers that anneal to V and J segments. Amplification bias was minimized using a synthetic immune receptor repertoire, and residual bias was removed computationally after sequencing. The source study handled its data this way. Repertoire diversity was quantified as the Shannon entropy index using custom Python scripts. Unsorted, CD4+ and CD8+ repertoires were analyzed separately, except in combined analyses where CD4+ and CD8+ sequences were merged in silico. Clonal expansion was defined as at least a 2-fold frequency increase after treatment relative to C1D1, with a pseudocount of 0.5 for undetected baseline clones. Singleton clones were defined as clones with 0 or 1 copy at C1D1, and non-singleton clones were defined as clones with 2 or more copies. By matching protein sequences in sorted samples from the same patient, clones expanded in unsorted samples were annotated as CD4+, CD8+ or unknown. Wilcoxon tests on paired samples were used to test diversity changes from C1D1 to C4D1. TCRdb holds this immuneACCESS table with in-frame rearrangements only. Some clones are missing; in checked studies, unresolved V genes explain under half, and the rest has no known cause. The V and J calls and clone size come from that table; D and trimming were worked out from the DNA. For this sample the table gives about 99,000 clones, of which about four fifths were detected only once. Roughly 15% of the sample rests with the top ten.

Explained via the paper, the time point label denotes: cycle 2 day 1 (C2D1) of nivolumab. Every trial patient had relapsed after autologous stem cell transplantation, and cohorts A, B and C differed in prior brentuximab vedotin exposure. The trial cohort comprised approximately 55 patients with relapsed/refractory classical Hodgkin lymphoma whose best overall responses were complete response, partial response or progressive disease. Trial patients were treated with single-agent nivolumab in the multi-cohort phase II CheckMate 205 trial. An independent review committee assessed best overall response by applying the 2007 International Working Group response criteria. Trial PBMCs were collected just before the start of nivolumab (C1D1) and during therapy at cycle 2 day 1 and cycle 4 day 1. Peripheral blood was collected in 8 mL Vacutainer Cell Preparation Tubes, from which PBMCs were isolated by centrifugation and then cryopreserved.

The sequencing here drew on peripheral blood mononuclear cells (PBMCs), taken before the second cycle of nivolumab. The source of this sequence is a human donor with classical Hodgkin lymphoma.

CDR3 protein: CASSFEGDGYTF. The nucleotide sequence is TGTGCCAGCAGCTTTGAGGGCGATGGCTACACCTTC. Recombination linked TRBV11-2 to TRBJ1-2; there is no confident call for the D gene. Between the V and J ends, shortened by 3 bases and 6 bases respectively, the junction contains 8 bases. The cysteine opens and the phenylalanine closes a CDR3 of 12 amino acids. The sequence is cut down to CDR3 DNA, 36 bases in frame from base 1. According to the germline V gene, CDR1 reads SGHAT and CDR2 reads FQNNGV.